This T cell receptor (beta chain) was identified during a study of blood T cell repertoires in COVID-19. Study-level background: Sources were T cells, B-cell-depleted T cells, or PBMCs; the material itself was cDNA or gDNA.

Cohorts were based on clinical histories the participants reported. CDR1 and CDR2 from the germline V gene are MNHEY and SVGAGI. V was cut by 0 bases and J by 3 bases, with 9 bases left in between. CDR3 length: 14 residues. The table came from immunoSEQ multiplex PCR; TCRdb's copy has only in-frame clones and leaves some out. This table has roughly 520,000 clones, around 87% appearing once. On this clone itself: Other nucleotide sequences in the sample specify the same CDR3.

Sequencing used PBMCs or T cells enriched from blood (not recorded which). The rearrangement joins TRBV6-5 to TRBJ2-7; TRBD1 might be the D (5 bases). The receptor was isolated from a woman aged 40 to 49 who had recovered from COVID-19. CDR3 DNA sequence: TGTGCCAGCAGTTACTCGGTACAGGACTACGAGCAGTACTTC. As protein: CASSYSVQDYEQYF.